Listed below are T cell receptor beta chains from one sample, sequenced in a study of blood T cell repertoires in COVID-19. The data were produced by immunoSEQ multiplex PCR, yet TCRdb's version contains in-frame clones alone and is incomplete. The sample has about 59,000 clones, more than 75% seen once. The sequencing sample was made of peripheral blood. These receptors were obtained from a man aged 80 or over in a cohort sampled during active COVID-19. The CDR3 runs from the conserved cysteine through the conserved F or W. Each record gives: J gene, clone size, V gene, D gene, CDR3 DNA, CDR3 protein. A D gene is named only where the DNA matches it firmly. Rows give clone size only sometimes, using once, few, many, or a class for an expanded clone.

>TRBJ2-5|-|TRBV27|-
TGTGCCAGCAGCCCGGGGGTTGGATTATTGAGTCAAGAGACCCAGTACTTC
CASSPGVGLLSQETQYF
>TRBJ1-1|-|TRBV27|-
TGTGCCAGCAGTTCCCTGACTGTTACTGAAGCTTTCTTT
CASSSLTVTEAFF
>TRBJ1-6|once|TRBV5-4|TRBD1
TGTGCCAGCAGCGGACCCCAGGGGGCACCCCTCCACTTT
CASSGPQGAPLHF
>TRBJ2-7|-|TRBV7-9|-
TGTGCCAGCAGCTTAGACCCCCCACCGGGAGTCGAGCAGTACTTC
CASSLDPPPGVEQYF
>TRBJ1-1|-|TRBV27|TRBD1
TGTGCCGTATGGAAACAGGGGGCGAAAGGAACTGAAGCTTTCTTT
CAVWKQGAKGTEAFF
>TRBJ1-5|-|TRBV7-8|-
TGTGCCAGCAGCTTAGCGGAGCGGGGCTCCCAGCATTTT
CASSLAERGSQHF
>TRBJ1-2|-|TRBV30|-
TGTGCCTGGGGGTCTAACAGGGCTGGCTACACCTTC
CAWGSNRAGYTF
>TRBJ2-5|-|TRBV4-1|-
TGCGCCAGCAGCCCATTTCAAGGGGGAAAAAGTGCGGAGACCCAGTACTTC
CASSPFQGGKSAETQYF
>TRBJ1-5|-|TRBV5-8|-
TGTGCCAGCAGCTTGCGACTAGGGGCAGGCAATCAGCCCCAGCATTTT
CASSLRLGAGNQPQHF
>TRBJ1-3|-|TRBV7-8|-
TGTGCCAGCAGCTTAATGCTCAGCTCTGGAAACACCATATATTTT
CASSLMLSSGNTIYF
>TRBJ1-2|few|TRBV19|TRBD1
TGTGCCAGTAGTATAATGGGACAGGGGCATGGCTACACCTTC
CASSIMGQGHGYTF
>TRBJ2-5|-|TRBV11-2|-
TGTGCCAGCAGAGCAGGGTACCAAGAGACCCAGTACTTC
CASRAGYQETQYF
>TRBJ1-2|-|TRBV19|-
TGTGCCAGTAGTTTCGGCGGGCCTAACTATGGCTACACCTTC
CASSFGGPNYGYTF
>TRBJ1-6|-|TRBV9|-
TGTGCCAGCAGCGTAGGACTCTCTTCACCCCTCCACTTT
CASSVGLSSPLHF
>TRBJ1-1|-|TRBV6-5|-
TGTGCCAGCAGGGCCGTGTGGGCAGAGAGTGGGGCTTTCTTT
CASRAVWAESGAFF
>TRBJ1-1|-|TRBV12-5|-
TGTGCTAGTGGTTTGGAAGGGGGTATGGGAGCTTTCTTT
CASGLEGGMGAFF
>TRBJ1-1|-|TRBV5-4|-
TGTGCCAGCAGCCCCTCGACAGGGAACACTGAAGCTTTCTTT
CASSPSTGNTEAFF
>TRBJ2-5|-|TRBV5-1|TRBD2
TGCGCCAGCAGCTTGGCTTGGACTAGCGGGAGAGGAGAGACCCAGTACTTC
CASSLAWTSGRGETQYF
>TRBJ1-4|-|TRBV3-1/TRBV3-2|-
TGTGCCAGCAGCCCAGGGGTATGGGAAAAACTGTTTTTT
CASSPGVWEKLFF
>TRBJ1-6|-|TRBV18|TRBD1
TGTGCCAGCCGGCGGACAGGGGGCGTCTCGAGCTCCTATAATTCACCCCTCCACTTT
CASRRTGGVSSSYNSPLHF
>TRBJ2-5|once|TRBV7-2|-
TGTGCCAGCAGCTTACGGGTTGAGGAGACCCAGTACTTC
CASSLRVEETQYF
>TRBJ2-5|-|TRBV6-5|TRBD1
TGTGCCAGCAGTTCCGGGACAGGGTTTACAGAGACCCAGTACTTC
CASSSGTGFTETQYF
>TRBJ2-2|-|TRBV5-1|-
TGCGCCAGCAGCTTGGAACAGGGTGCCGGGGAGCTGTTTTTT
CASSLEQGAGELFF
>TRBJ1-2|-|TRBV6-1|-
TGTGCCAGCAGTGAACAGGGGCCAACCTATGGCTACACCTTC
CASSEQGPTYGYTF
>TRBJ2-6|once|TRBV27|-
TGTGCCAGCAGCTTAAGAACCACGACAGTATCTTCTGGGGCCAACGTCCTGACTTTC
CASSLRTTTVSSGANVLTF
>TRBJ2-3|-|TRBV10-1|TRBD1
TGCGCCAGCAGTGGAGACCGGGACAGGGGGCTAGATACGCAGTATTTT
CASSGDRDRGLDTQYF
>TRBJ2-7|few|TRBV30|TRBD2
TGTGCCTGCCCCCGGTCCGGGACTACCTACGAGCAGTACTTC
CACPRSGTTYEQYF
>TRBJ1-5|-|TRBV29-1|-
TGCAGCGTTGTGGGGACGGGGGTTGCAGGCAATCAGCCCCAGCATTTT
CSVVGTGVAGNQPQHF
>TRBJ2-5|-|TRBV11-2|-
TGTGCCAGCAGCTTAGGGAGCGGTAGGTCGCAGACCCAGTACTTC
CASSLGSGRSQTQYF
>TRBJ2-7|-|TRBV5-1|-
TGCGCCAGCAGCCTTCAGGGGTACGAGCAGTACTTC
CASSLQGYEQYF
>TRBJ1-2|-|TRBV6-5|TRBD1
TGTGCCAGCAGCTCAGGGGGCGGCCAGGACTATGGCTACACCTTC
CASSSGGGQDYGYTF
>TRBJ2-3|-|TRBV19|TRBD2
TGTGCCAGTAGTATTGGACTAGTCCAAGATACGCAGTATTTT
CASSIGLVQDTQYF
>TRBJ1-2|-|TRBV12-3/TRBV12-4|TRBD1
TGTGCCAGCAGTGGGACAGGGTATGGCTACACCTTC
CASSGTGYGYTF
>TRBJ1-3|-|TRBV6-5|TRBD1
TGTGCCAGCAGCCCGGGACAGCCTGGAAACACCATATATTTT
CASSPGQPGNTIYF
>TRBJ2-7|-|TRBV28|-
TGTGCCAGCAGTTTATCCAGGGGTATCGACGAGCAGTACTTC
CASSLSRGIDEQYF
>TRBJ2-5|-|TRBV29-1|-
TGCAGCGTTGAAGGCCGGTCCCAAGAGACCCAGTACTTC
CSVEGRSQETQYF
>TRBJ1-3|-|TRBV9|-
TGTGCCAGCAGCCAGCAGGGACTCTCTGGAAACACCATATATTTT
CASSQQGLSGNTIYF
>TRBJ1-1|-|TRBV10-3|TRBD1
TGTGCCATCAGAACGACAGGGCGGAACACTGAAGCTTTCTTT
CAIRTTGRNTEAFF
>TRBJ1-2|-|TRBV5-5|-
TGTGCCAGCAGCCGGGGGTCGGGTGGCTACACCTTC
CASSRGSGGYTF
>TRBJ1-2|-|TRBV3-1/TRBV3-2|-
TGTGCCAGCAGCCAAGTCGACGCAGGGGCCCCTGGCTACACCTTC
CASSQVDAGAPGYTF
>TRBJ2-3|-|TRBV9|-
TGTGCCAGCAGCGTAGATACTGCAGATACGCAGTATTTT
CASSVDTADTQYF
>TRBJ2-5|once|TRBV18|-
TGTGCCAGCTCACCCGGGAATTTGGAGACCCAGTACTTC
CASSPGNLETQYF
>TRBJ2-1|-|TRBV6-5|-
TGTGCCAGCAGTTCCGGGAACCGAGGGGGTGAGCAGTTCTTC
CASSSGNRGGEQFF
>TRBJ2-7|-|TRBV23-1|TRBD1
TGCGCCAGCAGTTCCCCCAGCGGACAGGGGAGTCCGCGCCGATGGGGGCAGTACTTC
CASSSPSGQGSPRRWGQYF
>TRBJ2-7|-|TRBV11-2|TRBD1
TGTGCCAGCAGCTTAGACGGGACAGGAGGGGACGAGCAGTACTTC
CASSLDGTGGDEQYF
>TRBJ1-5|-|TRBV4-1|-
TGCGCCAGCAGCCAAGTATTGGACTCCGGTAGCAATCAGCCCCAGCATTTT
CASSQVLDSGSNQPQHF
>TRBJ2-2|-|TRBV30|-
TGTGCCTGGAGTGTTGGGGCTAGCACCGGGGAGCTGTTTTTT
CAWSVGASTGELFF
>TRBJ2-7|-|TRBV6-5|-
TGTGCCAGCAGAACTCACAGGAAATCCGAGCAGTACTTC
CASRTHRKSEQYF
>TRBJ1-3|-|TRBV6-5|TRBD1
TGTGCCAGCAGTTGGACAGGGGACGGAAACACCATATATTTT
CASSWTGDGNTIYF
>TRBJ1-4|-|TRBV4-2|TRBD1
TGTGCCAGCAGCCATGACGGACAGGGGGATAATGAAAAACTGTTTTTT
CASSHDGQGDNEKLFF
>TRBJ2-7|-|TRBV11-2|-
TGTGCCAGCAGCCGGACAGATGGTGCCTACGAGCAGTACTTC
CASSRTDGAYEQYF
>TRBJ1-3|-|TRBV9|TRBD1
TGTGCCAGCAGCCCGGATTACAGGGGTCGCTCTGGAAACACCATATATTTT
CASSPDYRGRSGNTIYF
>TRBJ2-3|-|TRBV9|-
TGTGCCAGCAGCGTAGTTTCATTCACAGATACGCAGTATTTT
CASSVVSFTDTQYF
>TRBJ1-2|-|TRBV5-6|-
TGTGCCAGCAGCTTGGACAGGCGAGACTATGGCTACACCTTC
CASSLDRRDYGYTF
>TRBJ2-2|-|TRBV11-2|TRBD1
TGTGCCAGCAGAGGGGGCTACACCGGGGAGCTGTTTTTT
CASRGGYTGELFF